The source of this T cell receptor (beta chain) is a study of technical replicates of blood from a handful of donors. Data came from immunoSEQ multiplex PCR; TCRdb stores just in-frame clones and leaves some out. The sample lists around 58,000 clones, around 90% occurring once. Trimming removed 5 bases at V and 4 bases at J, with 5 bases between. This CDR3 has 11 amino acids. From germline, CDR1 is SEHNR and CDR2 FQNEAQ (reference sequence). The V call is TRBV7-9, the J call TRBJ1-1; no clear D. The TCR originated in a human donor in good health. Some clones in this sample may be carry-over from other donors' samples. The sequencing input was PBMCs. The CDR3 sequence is CASSPSTEAFF. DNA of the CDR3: TGTGCCAGCAGCCCCTCCACTGAAGCTTTCTTT.